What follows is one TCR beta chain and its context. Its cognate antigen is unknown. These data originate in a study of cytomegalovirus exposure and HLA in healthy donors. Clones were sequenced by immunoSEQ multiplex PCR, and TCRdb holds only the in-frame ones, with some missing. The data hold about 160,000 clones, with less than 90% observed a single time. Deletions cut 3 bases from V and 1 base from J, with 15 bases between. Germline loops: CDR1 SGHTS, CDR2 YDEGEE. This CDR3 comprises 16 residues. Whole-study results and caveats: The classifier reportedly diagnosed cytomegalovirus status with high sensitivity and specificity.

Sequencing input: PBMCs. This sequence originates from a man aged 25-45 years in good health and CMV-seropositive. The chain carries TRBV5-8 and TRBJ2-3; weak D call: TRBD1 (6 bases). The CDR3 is CASSWGHQPRTDTQYF. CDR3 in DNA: TGTGCCAGCAGCTGGGGGCACCAACCTCGCACAGATACGCAGTATTTT.